What follows describes a single T cell receptor beta chain. The sample is drawn from a study of technical replicates of blood from a few donors. This CDR3 is 15 amino acids long. CDR1 is LGHNA, CDR2 YSLEER, per germline. Trimming cost V 2 bases and J 4 bases, with 14 bases left between them. The protocol was immunoSEQ multiplex PCR, while the TCRdb copy is restricted to in-frame clones and leaves out a portion. The table lists approximately 66,000 clones, roughly 90% of them singletons. The sequencing sample was made of PBMCs. The clonotype originates from a human donor in good health. Some clones in this sample may be carry-over from other donors' samples. J is TRBJ1-1 and V is TRBV4-3; D may be TRBD1 (6 bases). DNA for the CDR3: TGCGCCAGCAGCCAAATACAGGGTTATGGCACTGAAGCTTTCTTT. Translation gives CASSQIQGYGTEAFF.